Presented here are 26 T cell receptor beta chains from one specimen sequenced in a study of T cells in Graves' hyperthyroidism and ophthalmopathy. What was amplified from RNA transcripts were TCR beta CDR3 regions. HTBI primers were the set used in a first-round RT-PCR of the TCR CDR3. TCRdb reprocessed the multiplex PCR reads with MiXCR, giving one entry per CDR3 protein. The repertoire has a few hundred thousand distinct CDR3 sequences, roughly 18% of them found once; the top ten carry over 35%. The sample taken for sequencing was blood. The source of these receptors is a man younger than 35 with Graves' ophthalmopathy.

This clonotype was recorded at least ten times. The chain combines TRBV27 with TRBJ1-2; D possibly corresponds to TRBD1 (5 bases). This CDR3 is built from 14 residues. From germline, CDR1 is MNHEY and CDR2 SMNVEV (reference sequence). With 2 bases removed from V and 4 bases from J, the gap between germline ends came to 11 bases. The CDR3, as DNA: TGTGCCAGCAGTTTAAGTCGGGGGAGCTATGGCTACACCTTC. Protein sequence: CASSLSRGSYGYTF.

This clonotype was recorded once. The chain combines TRBV2 with TRBJ1-1; D perhaps matches TRBD1 (6 bases). The CDR3 totals 15 residues. Germline-derived CDR1 and CDR2 are SNHLY and FYNNEI. V lost 6 bases and J lost 3, with 17 bases in between. The CDR3 here is CASSAHRDTDTEAFF. In nucleotides, the CDR3 is TGTGCCAGCAGCGCCCACCGGGACACCGACACTGAAGCTTTCTTT.

The sample holds a few counts of this clonotype. The chain couples TRBV7-3 to TRBJ1-2; D might be TRBD1 (5 bases). Trimming shortened V by 2 bases and J by 6 bases, and 22 bases separated the two germline ends. The CDR3 sequence is 17 residues long. Germline V lookup: CDR1 SGHTA, CDR2 FQGTGA. The CDR3 loop is CASSLGGDTVASHGYTF. DNA for the CDR3: TGTGCCAGCAGCTTAGGAGGGGATACAGTAGCCTCCCATGGCTACACCTTC.

In its sample, this clonotype was seen a few times. V usage is TRBV4-1 and J usage is TRBJ2-7, with TRBD1 matching 10 bases. CDR1 is MGHRA and CDR2 is YSYEKL in the germline V gene. The CDR3 contains 15 residues. V lost 4 bases, J lost 1 base, and 4 bases stayed unmatched. CDR3: CASSPGQGVSYEQYF. DNA for the CDR3: TGCGCCAGCAGCCCCGGACAGGGGGTATCCTACGAGCAGTACTTC.

There are many counts of this clonotype. V is TRBV5-1 and J is TRBJ1-1, with D possibly being TRBD1 (6 bases). The ends were cut back, 3 bases at V and 1 base at J, with 13 bases in the middle. CDR1 SGHRS and CDR2 YFSETQ come from the germline V gene. CDR3 length equals 15 residues. The CDR3 nucleotides read TGCGCCAGCAGCTCCTGGGGGCCGACGAACACTGAAGCTTTCTTT. It is translated as CASSSWGPTNTEAFF.

The V gene is TRBV7-9, the J gene TRBJ2-1; 8 nucleotides match TRBD2. CDR3 length: 17 amino acids. V shed 2 bases, J shed 9 bases, and the junction held 15 bases outside the gene matches. Per germline, CDR1 SEHNR and CDR2 FQNEAQ (reference sequence). Here the CDR3 DNA reads TGTGCCAGCAGCTTACGTGCCAGCGGGAGCCAACATGGTGAGCAGTTCTTC. Its translation: CASSLRASGSQHGEQFF.

This clonotype was seen a few times. A much bigger clone sits one base away, suggesting this may be a read error. The chain uses TRBV28 and TRBJ1-1; D possibly corresponds to TRBD1 (6 bases). This CDR3 spans 14 amino acids. V was clipped by 2 bases and J by 1 base, with 8 bases between them. The germline gives CDR1 MDHEN, CDR2 SYDVKM. CDR3 nucleotide sequence: TGTGCCAGCAGTTTACCACAGGGGAACACTGAAGCTTTCTTT. Its translation: CASSLPQGNTEAFF.

The V and J genes are TRBV11-2 and TRBJ2-1; TRBD2 matches at 8 bases. CDR1 and CDR2 from the germline V gene are SGHAT and FQNNGV. Trimming removed 5 bases from V and 9 bases from J; junction bases left unmatched: 6. The length of the CDR3 is 13 residues. The chain's CDR3 is CASSPNLAGEQFF. The CDR3, as DNA: TGTGCCAGCAGCCCTAACCTAGCGGGTGAGCAGTTCTTC.

This clonotype has just a few counts. This chain joins TRBV24-1 and TRBJ2-3; 8 bases align to TRBD2. Germline-derived CDR1 and CDR2 are KGHDR and SFDVKD. V trimming: 3 bases; J trimming: 0 bases; junction bases outside the gene matches: 10. This CDR3 region has 18 residues. CDR3 sequence (DNA): TGTGCCACCAGTGATCCCACCCCTCGGGGGGGTAGCACAGATACGCAGTATTTT. It translates to CATSDPTPRGGSTDTQYF.

This clonotype has ten or more counts. This sequence joins TRBV20-1 and TRBJ2-3; 14 bases fit TRBD2. V trimming: 5 bases; J trimming: 4 bases; junction bases outside the gene matches: 8. The germline V gene encodes CDR1 DFQATT and CDR2 SNEGSKA (reference sequence). The CDR3 runs to 16 residues. As DNA, the CDR3 is TGCAGTGCTTTAAACGGACTAGCGGGGGGACCAGATACGCAGTATTTT. As protein: CSALNGLAGGPDTQYF.

Many counts were recorded for this clonotype. The chain links TRBV3-1 to TRBJ2-3, with 8 bases matching TRBD2. Germline V CDR1 and CDR2: LGHDT, YNNKEL (reference sequence). Unmatched junction bases numbered 13, after V lost 1 base and J lost 7 bases. The CDR3 totals 17 residues. The CDR3 DNA reads as TGTGCCAGCAGCCAAGTCCGCGTTAGCGGGGTCCATCATACGCAGTATTTT. Amino acid sequence: CASSQVRVSGVHHTQYF.

In its sample, this clonotype was seen many times. The genes are TRBV3-1 and TRBJ2-1; D is uncertain. CDR1 and CDR2 from the germline V gene are LGHDT and YNNKEL (reference sequence). This CDR3 contains 15 residues. Trimming pared 6 bases from V and 4 bases from J, leaving 16 bases between. The CDR3 DNA reads as TGTGCCAGCAGTCCTACCGGACGGCTTTACAATGAGCAGTTCTTC. This sequence encodes CASSPTGRLYNEQFF.

This clonotype was observed at least ten times. The chain carries TRBV5-5 and TRBJ1-6, with D unresolved. V lost 7 bases to trimming and J lost 13 bases, with 9 bases between them. CDR1 and CDR2 (germline): SGHKS, YYEKEE (reference sequence). This CDR3 has 10 amino acids. The CDR3 protein is CASLIGPLHF. CDR3 sequence (DNA): TGTGCCAGCCTTATAGGGCCCCTCCACTTT.

The chain uses TRBV19 and TRBJ1-5; 8 bases line up with TRBD1. The germline V gene encodes CDR1 LNHDA and CDR2 SQIVND (reference sequence). CDR3 size: 16 residues. The V and J ends lost 5 bases and 5 bases, in that order; junction bases with no gene match: 11. CDR3 region: CASSGTDRGGHQPQHF. CDR3 sequence (DNA): TGTGCCAGTAGTGGAACTGACAGGGGTGGGCATCAGCCCCAGCATTTT.

This clonotype has only a few counts. V and J are TRBV3-1 and TRBJ2-1; 8 bases fit TRBD2. This CDR3 contains 17 residues. CDR1 and CDR2 from the germline V gene are LGHDT and YNNKEL (reference sequence). V dropped 3 bases and J dropped 3; count of bases not matched to a gene: 10. Written as DNA, the CDR3 is TGTGCCAGCAGCCAGGAACGGATTAGCGGGGACTACAATGAGCAGTTCTTC. It encodes CASSQERISGDYNEQFF.

In its sample, this clonotype was seen many times. The genes are TRBV20-1 and TRBJ2-7; perhaps TRBD1 as D (6 bases). This CDR3 spans 14 amino acids. V lost 5 bases to trimming and J lost 2 bases, with 16 bases between them. Germline-derived CDR1 and CDR2 are DFQATT and SNEGSKA (reference sequence). CDR3 in DNA: TGCAGTGCTCCCCGACGGGACACCACCTACGAGCAGTACTTC. The encoded protein is CSAPRRDTTYEQYF.

The sample holds many counts of this clonotype. One end of the junction does not line up with germline, which may come from a read error. The chain uses TRBV4-1 and TRBJ1-5; TRBD1 is a possible D gene (6 bases). Germline V CDR1 and CDR2: MGHRA, YSYEKL. CDR3 length equals 15 residues. The DNA of the CDR3 is TGCGCCAGCAGCCAAGAAGGACAGAGCAAGCAGCCCCAGCATTTT. This gives the protein CASSQEGQSKQPQHF.

The table lists this clonotype with many counts. At one of its ends the junction is not consistent with the germline gene, which may arise from a read error. V is TRBV5-1 and J is TRBJ1-4; 9 bases align to TRBD1. Germline V CDR1 and CDR2: SGHRS, YFSETQ. This CDR3 is 14 amino acids long. The DNA of the CDR3 is TGTGCCAGCAGCTTGGGACAGGGTGCTGAAAAACTGTTTTTT. Its translation: CASSLGQGAEKLFF.

This clonotype was counted at least ten times. The chain carries TRBV28 and TRBJ1-2, with 8 bases aligning to TRBD1. CDR1 and CDR2 from the germline V gene are MDHEN and SYDVKM. With V trimmed by 6 bases and J by 8 bases, 8 bases remained unmatched. This CDR3 has 13 amino acids. The CDR3 loop reads CASRRTGIGGYTF. CDR3 DNA sequence: TGTGCCAGCAGGCGGACAGGGATTGGGGGCTACACCTTC.

The sample holds a few counts of this clonotype. This chain uses TRBV4-1 with TRBJ1-2, with D hard to call. This CDR3 region has 15 residues. CDR1 is MGHRA and CDR2 is YSYEKL in the germline V gene. The V end was cut by 3 bases, the J end by 0 bases, with 11 bases between. CDR3 loop: CASSQSALTNYGYTF. The CDR3 DNA sequence: TGCGCCAGCAGCCAGAGCGCTTTAACTAACTATGGCTACACCTTC.

In this sample, this clonotype turned up many times. The CDR3 DNA sequence: TGTGCCAGCTCACGGGGAGAGGACGGTTCGGCTTATGGCTACACCTTC. This translates into CASSRGEDGSAYGYTF. V usage is TRBV18 and J usage is TRBJ1-2; D not certain. The CDR3 is made up of 16 amino acids. Germline CDR1 KGHSH, CDR2 LQKENI. Trimming cost V 4 bases and J 5 bases, with 20 bases left between them.

The chain joins TRBV19 to TRBJ2-7; D unresolved. The CDR3 totals 15 residues. Germline CDR1 reads LNHDA; CDR2 reads SQIVND (reference sequence). V was trimmed by 2 bases and J by 3 bases, leaving 14 bases between them. The CDR3 spells CASSIRLVGNYEQYF. The DNA of the CDR3 is TGTGCCAGTAGTATAAGGTTGGTGGGTAACTACGAGCAGTACTTC.

The table lists this clonotype with many counts. The chain recombines TRBV28 with TRBJ1-1, with a possible D match to TRBD1 (6 bases). Between the trimmed V and J ends, which lost 6 bases and 1 base, there was a span of 15 bases. The CDR3 loop spans 15 amino acids. The germline gives CDR1 MDHEN, CDR2 SYDVKM. In nucleotides, the CDR3 is TGTGCCAGCAGCCTACCAGGGGATACGAACACTGAAGCTTTCTTT. Translating it yields CASSLPGDTNTEAFF.

This clonotype was detected only once. The chain recombines TRBV4-1 with TRBJ2-7; D remains unclear. The CDR3 has 14 amino acids. The V end was cut by 6 bases, the J end by 6 bases, with 18 bases between. CDR1 and CDR2 from the germline V gene are MGHRA and YSYEKL. CDR3 residues: CASSTTEVTPEQYF. CDR3 nucleotides: TGCGCCAGCAGTACGACGGAAGTGACCCCCGAGCAGTACTTC.

The chain is built from TRBV5-6 and TRBJ2-5, with a tentative D call TRBD2 (7 bases). Germline-derived CDR1 and CDR2 are SGHDT and YYEEEE. The CDR3 loop spans 15 amino acids. V lost 5 bases to trimming and J lost 5 bases, with 19 bases between them. The CDR3 region is CASSGGGGRIETQYF. CDR3 sequence (DNA): TGTGCCAGCAGTGGGGGGGGGGGGCGCATCGAGACCCAGTACTTC.

V is TRBV19 and J is TRBJ1-3; 8 nucleotides match TRBD1. V was clipped by 5 bases and J by 4 bases; unmatched bases: 10. CDR1 and CDR2 (germline): LNHDA, SQIVND (reference sequence). The CDR3 spans 16 residues. The CDR3 DNA is TGTGCCAGTAGTCTCCAGGGGACAGGTACCGGAAACACCATATATTTT. It specifies CASSLQGTGTGNTIYF. The full variable domain, rest sourced from reference TRBV19 and TRBJ1-3, is DGGITQSPKYLFRKEGQNVTLSCEQNLNHDAMYWYRQDPGQGLRLIYYSQIVNDFQKGDIAEGYSVSREKKESFPLTVTSAQKNPTAFYLCASSLQGTGTGNTIYFGEGSWLTVV.